These 19 T cell receptor beta chains were all obtained from the same sample, sequenced in a study of response to subunit inactivated influenza vaccine. TCRdb processed the RT-PCR reads anew with MiXCR; each CDR3 protein has one entry. Of 650,000 to 800,000 distinct CDR3 sequences detected, roughly 14% appear once; the ten largest clones hold 6% to 7%. The source material was PBMCs from blood, sampled less than 15 days before vaccination. The receptors shown here come from a man aged 45-65 years who received an inactivated influenza vaccine.

This clonotype was seen repeatedly, ten times or more. This chain connects TRBV12-3 or TRBV12-4 to TRBJ1-5; unclear D gene. This CDR3 has 13 residues. The germline V and J ends were trimmed by 4 bases and 9 bases, with 13 bases remaining between them. CDR3 loop: CASSSIRATPQHF. The CDR3 region has the DNA TGTGCCAGCAGTTCGATCCGGGCCACGCCCCAGCATTTT.

This sequence joins TRBV6-5 and TRBJ2-1; 12 bases match TRBD1. Per the germline V gene, CDR1 is MNHEY and CDR2 is SVGAGI. J lost 7 bases, V lost 2 bases, and 9 bases had no gene match. The CDR3 runs 17 residues. CDR3 residues: CASSYLTGQGAFNEQFF. The CDR3 DNA follows: TGTGCCAGCAGTTACCTAACGGGACAGGGGGCGTTTAATGAGCAGTTCTTC.

This clonotype was seen ten or more times. The genes are TRBV6-5 and TRBJ2-7, with TRBD2 matching over 9 bases. CDR3 length: 15 residues. The germline V gene has CDR1 MNHEY and CDR2 SVGAGI. V lost 3 bases to trimming and J lost 3 bases; unmatched junction nucleotides: 6. DNA of the CDR3: TGTGCCAGCAGTTATGAGACTAGCGGATACTACGAGCAGTACTTC. This gives the protein CASSYETSGYYEQYF.

In this sample, this clonotype turned up a few times. The rearrangement uses TRBV11-2 and TRBJ1-1; maybe TRBD1 (5 bases). V dropped 3 bases and J dropped 5 bases, with 13 bases sitting between them. The CDR3 spans 14 residues. Germline loops: CDR1 SGHAT, CDR2 FQNNGV. The CDR3 region is CASSFQQKGTEAFF. DNA of the CDR3: TGTGCCAGCAGCTTTCAACAAAAGGGGACTGAAGCTTTCTTT.

The V gene is TRBV5-1, the J gene TRBJ2-3, with D perhaps matching TRBD2 (6 bases). V lost 4 bases and J 6 bases, leaving 24 bases between the germline ends. Germline-derived CDR1 and CDR2 are SGHRS and YFSETQ. This CDR3 comprises 17 residues. CDR3 amino acids: CASSGLGGAPHRDTQYF. CDR3 nucleotide sequence: TGCGCCAGCAGCGGCCTAGGCGGGGCGCCCCACAGGGATACGCAGTATTTT.

This clonotype was counted between two and nine times. The genes are TRBV4-1 and TRBJ1-2; D is uncertain. V gave up 0 bases and J gave up 2 bases, with 7 bases separating them. The CDR3 extends over 14 amino acids. Germline V gene sequence: CDR1 MGHRA, CDR2 YSYEKL. CDR3 in amino acids: CASSQEPQNYGYTF. DNA for the CDR3: TGCGCCAGCAGCCAAGAGCCACAGAACTATGGCTACACCTTC.

The rearrangement links TRBV27 to TRBJ2-1; 16 bases align to TRBD2. J lost 10 bases, V lost 6 bases, and 6 bases had no gene match. The CDR3 length is 15 residues. Germline V gene lookup returns CDR1 MNHEY and CDR2 SMNVEV (reference sequence). The CDR3 region is CASRGLAGGPWEQFF. The CDR3 region has the DNA TGTGCCAGCAGGGGACTAGCGGGGGGGCCATGGGAGCAGTTCTTC.

There are many counts of this clonotype. The chain joins TRBV7-9 to TRBJ1-5; D is uncertain. CDR3 length equals 13 residues. Germline CDR1 is SEHNR and CDR2 is FQNEAQ (reference sequence). The V end was cut by 3 bases, the J end by 4 bases, with 7 bases between. The CDR3 DNA follows: TGTGCCAGCAGCTTGGACTGGAATCAGCCCCAGCATTTT. Translating it yields CASSLDWNQPQHF.

The V gene is TRBV4-3, the J gene TRBJ1-2; TRBD1 matches at 10 bases. The CDR3 runs 18 residues. Germline CDR1 and CDR2: LGHNA and YSLEER. V was pared by 1 base and J by 3 bases, with 11 bases of the junction left unmatched. The CDR3 loop is CASSQVSGGQGVDYGYTF. CDR3 nucleotide sequence: TGCGCCAGCAGCCAAGTTTCGGGTGGACAGGGGGTAGACTATGGCTACACCTTC.

The V call is TRBV3-1, the J call TRBJ2-3; D is uncertain. Germline CDR1 is LGHDT and CDR2 is YNNKEL (reference sequence). V lost 0 bases and J lost 4, with 8 bases in between. This CDR3 comprises 14 residues. In DNA form, the CDR3 reads TGTGCCAGCAGCCAAGAAGGGATTCCAGATACGCAGTATTTT. As protein: CASSQEGIPDTQYF.

The chain has TRBV20-1 and TRBJ2-7; 12 nucleotides line up with TRBD2. Trimming cost V 7 bases and J 6 bases; bases outside gene matches: 10. CDR1 and CDR2 (germline): DFQATT, SNEGSKA (reference sequence). This CDR3 has 14 residues. CDR3 protein: CSGGLAGRGSEQYF. The DNA of the CDR3 is TGCAGTGGGGGACTAGCGGGTAGAGGAAGCGAGCAGTACTTC.

This chain links TRBV6-5 with TRBJ1-1; 7 nucleotides match TRBD1. The CDR3 is 15 residues long. Per germline, CDR1 MNHEY and CDR2 SVGAGI. V lost 0 bases to trimming and J lost 2 bases; unmatched junction nucleotides: 3. The CDR3 protein is CASSYSGTANTEAFF. The CDR3 nucleotides read TGTGCCAGCAGTTACTCCGGGACAGCCAACACTGAAGCTTTCTTT.

Turning to this clonotype: An end of the junction differs from the germline gene, which may be a read error. This sequence joins TRBV4-2 and TRBJ2-1; 12 bases are shared with TRBD2. In germline, CDR1 is LGHNA, CDR2 YNFKEQ. The CDR3 runs to 16 residues. The CDR3 DNA follows: TGTGCCAGCAGCCAAGGGACTAGCGGGAACTACACTGAGCAGTTCTTC. This sequence encodes CASSQGTSGNYTEQFF.

This clonotype turned up a few times. V gene TRBV11-2 combines with J gene TRBJ1-2; D unclear. CDR3 size: 14 residues. The ends were cut back, 3 bases at V and 3 bases at J, with 11 bases in the middle. Germline assignment: CDR1 SGHAT and CDR2 FQNNGV. The CDR3 DNA follows: TGTGCCAGCAGCTTCCTGGGCGGATACTATGGCTACACCTTC. It is translated as CASSFLGGYYGYTF.

CDR3 residues: CASSSWTGFLDTQYF. The CDR3 bases are TGTGCCAGCAGCTCATGGACAGGGTTTTTAGATACGCAGTATTTT. V gene TRBV21-1 combines with J gene TRBJ2-3; the table names TRBD1, a call not compared with the DNA. TRBV21-1 is flagged as a pseudogene. The CDR3 contains 15 residues.

The chain combines TRBV2 with TRBJ1-4; the D gene is possibly TRBD1 (5 bases). Trimming cost V 7 bases and J 4 bases, with 10 bases left between them. Germline assignment: CDR1 SNHLY and CDR2 FYNNEI. The CDR3 has 13 amino acids. The CDR3 DNA follows: TGTGCCAGCAAGGGGACCTTTAATGAAAAACTGTTTTTT. Protein sequence: CASKGTFNEKLFF.

This clonotype was recorded many times. The genes are TRBV6-2 or TRBV6-3 and TRBJ2-6; no clear D gene. This CDR3 region has 15 residues. V lost 2 bases and J lost 3, with 8 bases in between. Germline V lookup: CDR1 MNHEY, CDR2 SVGEGT. CDR3 coding DNA: TGTGCCAGCAGTTACCCCATGGATGGGGCCAACGTCCTGACTTTC. It codes for CASSYPMDGANVLTF.

This clonotype was observed a few times. CDR3: CASSLEGQGGTEAFF. CDR3 nucleotides: TGTGCCAGCAGCTTAGAGGGACAGGGAGGCACTGAAGCTTTCTTT. The chain couples TRBV11-2 to TRBJ1-1; 9 nucleotides agree with TRBD1. V lost 0 bases and J lost 4; bases outside the gene matches: 3. CDR3 length: 15 amino acids. Germline values: CDR1 SGHAT, CDR2 FQNNGV. The full variable domain, its missing parts supplied by reference TRBV11-2 and TRBJ1-1, is EAGVAQSPRYKIIEKRQSVAFWCNPISGHATLYWYQQILGQGPKLLIQFQNNGVVDDSQLPKDRFSAERLKGVDSTLKIQPAKLEDSAVYLCASSLEGQGGTEAFFGQGTRLTVV.

The rearrangement links TRBV5-1 to TRBJ1-5, with D uncertain. Germline values: CDR1 SGHRS, CDR2 YFSETQ. The CDR3 runs 16 residues. Deletions cut 3 bases from V and 2 bases from J, with 15 bases between. CDR3 loop: CASSWGPLGGNQPQHF. In DNA form, the CDR3 reads TGCGCCAGCAGCTGGGGTCCATTGGGTGGCAATCAGCCCCAGCATTTT. Using reference TRBV5-1 and TRBJ1-5 for the parts outside the CDR3, the full variable domain is KAGVTQTPRYLIKTRGQQVTLSCSPISGHRSVSWYQQTPGQGLQFLFEYFSETQRNKGNFPGRFSGRQFSNSRSEMNVSTLELGDSALYLCASSWGPLGGNQPQHFGDGTRLSIL.